This T cell receptor beta chain derives from a study of cytomegalovirus exposure and HLA in healthy donors. PCR employed 60 Vbeta and 13 Jbeta primers. Some clones are missing from TCRdb's copy, which holds only in-frame ones; the method was immunoSEQ multiplex PCR. The repertoire holds tens of thousands of clones, with roughly 53% as singletons. This clone was observed a few times. Within the sample, other DNA sequences also encode this same CDR3. This CDR3 has 13 residues. Trimming left V 4 bases short and J 1 base short, with 7 bases between. The germline CDR1 and CDR2 sequences are LNHDA and SQIVND (reference sequence).

This chain uses TRBV19 with TRBJ1-1, with D perhaps TRBD1 (5 bases). This receptor was obtained from a human donor in good health. Sequencing was performed on PBMCs. The CDR3 region is CASSTDRNTEAFF. The CDR3 bases are TGTGCCAGTAGTACCGACAGGAACACTGAAGCTTTCTTT.